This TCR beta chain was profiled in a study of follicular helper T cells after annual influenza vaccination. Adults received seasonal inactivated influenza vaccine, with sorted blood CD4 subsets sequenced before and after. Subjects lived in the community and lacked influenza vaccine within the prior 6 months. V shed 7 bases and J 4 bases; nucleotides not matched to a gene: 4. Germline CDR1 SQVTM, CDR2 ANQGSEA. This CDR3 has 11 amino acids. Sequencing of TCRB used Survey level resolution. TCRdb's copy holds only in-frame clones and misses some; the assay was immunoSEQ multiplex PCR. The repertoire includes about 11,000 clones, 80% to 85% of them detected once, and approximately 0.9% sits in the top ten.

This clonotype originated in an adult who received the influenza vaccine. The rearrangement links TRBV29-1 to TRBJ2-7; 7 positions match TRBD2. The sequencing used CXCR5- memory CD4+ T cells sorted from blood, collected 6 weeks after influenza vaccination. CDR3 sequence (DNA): TGCAGCGCACACGGGGGGTACGAGCAGTACTTC. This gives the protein CSAHGGYEQYF.